The clone carrying this T cell receptor beta chain has at least ten counts. Its antigen is undetermined. The CDR3 is 15 amino acids. Unmatched junction bases numbered 7, after V lost 6 bases and J lost 0 bases. Germline V gene data show CDR1 as SNHLY and CDR2 as FYNNEI. This record belongs to a study of T cells in Graves' hyperthyroidism and ophthalmopathy. Turning to the study itself: Upon initial diagnosis and before any treatment, peripheral blood was collected.

The hyperthyroidism was newly diagnosed and had lasted under 2 months; the patients were aged 18 to 65. Fresh peripheral blood, roughly 10 ml of it, supplied the PBMCs. Study results and caveats: Also found in blood were most expanded thyroid clonotypes above 0.001.

RNA transcripts yielded amplified TCR beta CDR3 regions. An initial round of RT-PCR targeting the TCR CDR3 relied on the HTBI primer set. TCRdb called the multiplex PCR reads again in MiXCR, with one record for every CDR3 protein. The sample has a few hundred thousand distinct CDR3 sequences, less than 20% seen once. The chain couples TRBV2 to TRBJ2-7; TRBD1 agrees at 8 bases. The sequenced sample consisted of blood. The sequence was collected from a woman in her 30s with Graves' hyperthyroidism. For the CDR3, the DNA is TGTGCCAGCAGGGACAGGGTCCTGGGCTCCTACGAGCAGTACTTC. This translates into CASRDRVLGSYEQYF.